The present T cell receptor beta chain was sequenced within a study of cytomegalovirus exposure and HLA in healthy donors. Both 60 Vbeta primers and 13 Jbeta primers went into the PCR. Sequenced by immunoSEQ multiplex PCR; TCRdb stores in-frame clones only, minus some. The data contain 130,000 to 150,000 clones, 75% to 80% of them singletons. CDR1 and CDR2 from the germline V gene are MGHRA and YSYEKL. Trimming took 0 bases from V and 7 from J, leaving 12 bases between them. This CDR3 contains 15 residues. Material: PBMCs. The sequence derives from a man aged 35-49 years in good health and CMV-seropositive. V and J are TRBV4-1 and TRBJ1-4; weak D call: TRBD1 (6 bases). The CDR3 protein is CASSQDGTRREKLFF. As DNA, the CDR3 is TGCGCCAGCAGCCAAGACGGGACACGACGTGAAAAACTGTTTTTT.